This entry lists 31 T cell receptor beta chains sequenced from one sample in a study of CD8 T cells in ankylosing spondylitis. Findings and caveats of the study: It appeared that ankylosing spondylitis blood was characterized by a TCR beta motif of roughly 8 highly homologous variants.

Their cognate antigens are unknown. TCRdb itself ran the 5' RACE reads through MiXCR, one entry per CDR3 protein. The table records fewer than 750,000 distinct CDR3 sequences, around 20% of them present only once. The sequenced sample consisted of blood, either unsorted or a sorted T cell fraction (not recorded which). The source is a male donor with ankylosing spondylitis.

This chain connects TRBV4-1 to TRBJ2-7, with D perhaps assigned TRBD1 or TRBD2 (5 bases each). Germline CDR1 and CDR2: MGHRA and YSYEKL. Trimming took 2 bases from V and 2 from J, leaving 16 bases between them. The CDR3 is made up of 16 amino acids. The CDR3 is CASSQKPGTSTYEQYF. The DNA of the CDR3 is TGCGCCAGCAGCCAAAAACCCGGGACGAGTACCTACGAGCAGTACTTC.

This clonotype turned up a few times. The V and J genes are TRBV6-5 and TRBJ2-1, with D perhaps matching TRBD2 (6 bases). CDR1 is MNHEY and CDR2 is SVGAGI in the germline V gene. Trimming removed 2 bases from V and 12 bases from J, with 14 bases in between. This CDR3 is built from 13 residues. In nucleotides, the CDR3 is TGTGCCAGCAGTTACCCAGGACTATTCGCGCAGTTCTTC. This translates into CASSYPGLFAQFF.

This sequence joins TRBV30 and TRBJ2-1; 7 nucleotides agree with TRBD2. Trimming took 1 base from V and 6 from J; bases not matched to a gene: 12. The CDR3 has 16 amino acids. In germline, CDR1 is GTSNPN, CDR2 SVGIG (reference sequence). CDR3 sequence reads: CAWSDKPAGISNEQFF. The CDR3 nucleotides are TGTGCCTGGAGTGATAAACCAGCGGGGATTAGCAATGAGCAGTTCTTC.

The rearrangement uses TRBV18 and TRBJ1-4, with a tentative D call TRBD1 (5 bases). Looked up from germline, CDR1 is KGHSH and CDR2 is LQKENI. Between the trimmed V and J ends, which lost 3 bases and 5 bases, there was a span of 19 bases. The CDR3 runs to 17 residues. This chain's CDR3 is CASSPLRQGAKNEKLFF. In nucleotides, the CDR3 is TGTGCCAGCTCACCTCTACGGCAAGGGGCGAAAAATGAAAAACTGTTTTTT.

This chain connects TRBV19 to TRBJ1-1; D not certain. Between the trimmed V and J ends, which lost 5 bases and 6 bases, there was a span of 19 bases. The CDR3 covers 15 residues. CDR1 and CDR2 from the germline V gene are LNHDA and SQIVND (reference sequence). Here the CDR3 reads CASSSVLELRSEAFF. CDR3 bases: TGTGCCAGTAGTTCGGTTTTGGAGCTAAGGTCTGAAGCTTTCTTT.

This chain uses TRBV7-2 with TRBJ2-1; a possible D gene is TRBD1 (5 bases). Trimming cost V 2 bases and J 9 bases, with 17 bases left between them. This CDR3 region has 15 residues. The germline V gene encodes CDR1 SGHTA and CDR2 FQGNSA. The CDR3 reads CASSLMAQGRGEQFF. The CDR3 nucleotides are TGTGCCAGCAGCTTAATGGCCCAGGGAAGGGGTGAGCAGTTCTTC.

In its sample, this clonotype was seen a few times. V usage is TRBV3-1 and J usage is TRBJ1-1, with 7 bases that match TRBD1. The V segment lost 3 bases and the J segment 3 bases; nucleotides outside the gene matches: 10. Germline lookup yields CDR1 LGHDT and CDR2 YNNKEL (reference sequence). The CDR3 loop spans 16 amino acids. The CDR3 loop is CASSHSGTATYTEAFF. In nucleotides, the CDR3 is TGTGCCAGCAGCCATTCCGGGACAGCAACATACACTGAAGCTTTCTTT.

This chain joins TRBV12-3 or TRBV12-4 and TRBJ2-2; 11 bases map to TRBD2. Germline trimming cut 10 bases from V and 5 bases from J; bases unmatched to any gene: 6. The length of the CDR3 is 14 residues. The CDR3 reads CAIRTSGSTGELFF. The CDR3, as DNA: TGTGCCATTAGGACTAGCGGGTCTACCGGGGAGCTGTTTTTT.

This clonotype occurred a few times. The CDR3 DNA is TGCGCCAGCAGCCGCACCCCCACAGAGACGACCAACTATGGCTACACCTTC. Its translation is CASSRTPTETTNYGYTF. The V call is TRBV5-1, the J call TRBJ1-2; D remains unclear. V was cut by 4 bases and J by 2 bases, with 21 bases left in between. Germline CDR1 reads SGHRS; CDR2 reads YFSETQ. The CDR3 totals 17 residues.

This clonotype was observed a few times. The chain has TRBV5-1 and TRBJ2-4; the match to TRBD2 covers 14 bases. The CDR3 consists of 16 residues. Germline trimming cut 3 bases from V and 7 bases from J; bases unmatched to any gene: 6. Germline values: CDR1 SGHRS, CDR2 YFSETQ. The chain's CDR3 is CASSSRLAGGLNIQYF. In nucleotides, the CDR3 is TGCGCCAGCAGCTCTAGACTAGCGGGAGGGCTGAACATTCAGTACTTC.

V usage is TRBV6-5 and J usage is TRBJ2-3; D remains unclear. V was shortened by 0 bases and J by 1 base, with 8 bases between the two germline ends. There are 15 residues in the CDR3. Germline V CDR1 and CDR2: MNHEY, SVGAGI. The CDR3 loop is CASSYSIQGTDTQYF. In DNA, the CDR3 is TGTGCCAGCAGTTACTCGATTCAGGGCACAGATACGCAGTATTTT.

This rearrangement joins TRBV5-1 to TRBJ2-5; perhaps TRBD2 as D (5 bases). CDR3 size: 17 residues. V shed 0 bases and J shed 2 bases, with 17 bases lying between them. Germline assignment: CDR1 SGHRS and CDR2 YFSETQ. As DNA, the CDR3 is TGCGCCAGCAGCTTGGGTCTGAGGGTACCGCAACAAGAGACCCAGTACTTC. Amino acids: CASSLGLRVPQQETQYF.

This clonotype showed up many times. The chain couples TRBV6-2 or TRBV6-3 to TRBJ2-3; 9 positions agree with TRBD1. V shed 0 bases, J shed 3 bases, and the junction held 4 bases outside the gene matches. The CDR3 has 16 amino acids. Germline CDR1 is MNHEY and CDR2 is SVGEGT. The CDR3 is CASSYSDRGMTDTQYF. The CDR3 DNA reads TGTGCCAGCAGTTACTCGGACAGGGGCATGACAGATACGCAGTATTTT.

The chain has TRBV24-1 and TRBJ2-1; 8 bases line up with TRBD2. Germline values: CDR1 KGHDR, CDR2 SFDVKD. This CDR3 contains 17 residues. With 0 bases clipped from V and 8 bases from J, the junction kept 11 bases outside the gene matches. The CDR3, as DNA: TGTGCCACCAGTGATTTGCGGGAAGCGGGGGAACACGATGAGCAGTTCTTC. Its translation: CATSDLREAGEHDEQFF.

This sequence joins TRBV5-5 and TRBJ2-7; D tentatively fits TRBD1 or TRBD2 (5 bases each). The V gene lost 1 base and the J gene lost 3 bases, with 20 bases spanning the gap. Germline-derived CDR1 and CDR2 are SGHKS and YYEKEE (reference sequence). The length of the CDR3 is 17 residues. As DNA, the CDR3 is TGTGCCAGCAGCTTGTACGGGGACCCTAATCCCTTCTACGAGCAGTACTTC. This codes for CASSLYGDPNPFYEQYF.

This clonotype has at least ten counts. The chain joins TRBV10-3 to TRBJ2-1, with 9 nucleotides matching TRBD2. V lost 9 bases to trimming and J lost 3 bases; unmatched junction nucleotides: 6. The CDR3 loop spans 14 amino acids. Per the germline V gene, CDR1 is ENHRY and CDR2 is SYGVKD. As DNA, the CDR3 is TGTGCCATTGGGACTAGCCGAGACTACAATGAGCAGTTCTTC. This translates into CAIGTSRDYNEQFF.

The V and J genes are TRBV5-1 and TRBJ2-2; 7 nucleotides align to TRBD2. The CDR3 is 16 residues long. Germline lookup yields CDR1 SGHRS and CDR2 YFSETQ. J lost 5 bases, V lost 4 bases, and 11 bases had no gene match. The CDR3 DNA reads TGCGCCAGCAGCCCGGCCTGGGGAGGGGCGACCGGGGAGCTGTTTTTT. Amino acids: CASSPAWGGATGELFF.

The genes are TRBV12-3 or TRBV12-4 and TRBJ1-5; tentative D call: TRBD1 (5 bases). The CDR3 consists of 15 residues. V was clipped by 2 bases and J by 4 bases, with 12 bases between them. The CDR3 protein is CASSLNPPGNQPQHF. CDR3 DNA sequence: TGTGCCAGCAGTTTAAACCCCCCAGGGAATCAGCCCCAGCATTTT.

V gene TRBV12-3 or TRBV12-4 combines with J gene TRBJ2-6; 12 bases match TRBD2. V shed 3 bases, J shed 3 bases, and the junction held 3 bases outside the gene matches. The CDR3 has 17 amino acids. Here the CDR3 reads CASSFELAGGGANVLTF. DNA of the CDR3: TGTGCCAGCAGTTTCGAACTAGCGGGAGGTGGGGCCAACGTCCTGACTTTC.

This clonotype was found a few times. The CDR3 DNA reads TGTGCCAGCAGCCACGGGGACAGAACCACCGGGGAGCTGTTTTTT. Translation gives CASSHGDRTTGELFF. The rearrangement links TRBV7-2 to TRBJ2-2; 7 bases line up with TRBD1. The germline V gene encodes CDR1 SGHTA and CDR2 FQGNSA. The CDR3 has 15 amino acids. Unmatched junction bases numbered 7, after V lost 5 bases and J lost 4 bases.

The table lists this clonotype with a few counts. This chain joins TRBV7-3 and TRBJ2-3, with 14 bases that match TRBD2. This CDR3 has 22 residues. Germline CDR1 SGHTA, CDR2 FQGTGA. The V segment lost 1 base and the J segment 5 bases; nucleotides outside the gene matches: 20. The CDR3 DNA is TGTGCCAGCAGCTTAAGCCGGACTAGCGGGAGGCCTCTGGGATCGGCGGGAGATACGCAGTATTTT. Its protein is CASSLSRTSGRPLGSAGDTQYF.

Ten or more counts support this clonotype. The CDR3 DNA sequence: TGTGCCAGCAGTGACTCGGGGGACCCCTCCTACGAGCAGTACTTC. It specifies CASSDSGDPSYEQYF. The chain employs TRBV6-4 and TRBJ2-7; D may correspond to TRBD1 or TRBD2 (5 bases each). In germline, CDR1 is MRHNA, CDR2 SNTAGT. CDR3 length equals 15 residues. V was clipped by 0 bases and J by 0 bases, with 9 bases between them.

The sample holds a few counts of this clonotype. V and J are TRBV10-3 and TRBJ2-3; 11 bases are a match to TRBD2. The germline V gene encodes CDR1 ENHRY and CDR2 SYGVKD. The CDR3 has 16 amino acids. J lost 1 base, V lost 4 bases, and 4 bases had no gene match. DNA for the CDR3: TGTGCCATCAGTGCAGGACTAGCGGGTCGCACAGATACGCAGTATTTT. Translating gives CAISAGLAGRTDTQYF.

This clonotype occurred a few times. The CDR3 nucleotides are TGTGCCAGCAACCCGGGACAGGGAGATGGCTACACCTTC. It codes for CASNPGQGDGYTF. The V gene is TRBV12-3 or TRBV12-4, the J gene TRBJ1-2, with TRBD1 matching 9 bases. The ends lost 7 bases at V and 6 bases at J; junction bases unmatched: 6. This CDR3 contains 13 residues.

V is TRBV5-6 and J is TRBJ2-1, with D maybe TRBD2 (6 bases). The CDR3 has 15 residues. The ends were cut back, 4 bases at V and 2 bases at J, with 13 bases in the middle. The V gene's germline CDR1 is SGHDT and CDR2 YYEEEE. The CDR3 here is CASSRTSSPYNEQFF. The CDR3 nucleotides are TGTGCCAGCAGCCGTACTAGCAGTCCCTACAATGAGCAGTTCTTC.

The chain has TRBV20-1 and TRBJ1-2; TRBD1 matches at 7 bases. CDR1 and CDR2 (germline): DFQATT, SNEGSKA (reference sequence). J gave up 2 bases and V 3 bases, and 3 bases lay outside the gene matches. The CDR3 sequence is 13 residues long. The CDR3 DNA sequence: TGCAGTGCTAGTGACAGGGAGAACTATGGCTACACCTTC. Translated: CSASDRENYGYTF.

The chain joins TRBV7-6 to TRBJ2-1; TRBD1 matches 8 bases. The length of the CDR3 is 15 residues. J gave up 7 bases and V 5 bases, and 10 bases lay outside the gene matches. Germline CDR1 SGHVS, CDR2 FNYEAQ. The CDR3 is CASSRYLTGVNEQFF. CDR3 nucleotide sequence: TGTGCCAGCAGCCGATACCTGACAGGGGTGAATGAGCAGTTCTTC. The full variable domain, in which reference TRBV7-6 and TRBJ2-1 provide the parts outside the CDR3, is GAGVSQSPRYKVTKRGQDVALRCDPISGHVSLYWYRQALGQGPEFLTYFNYEAQQDKSGLPNDRFSAERPEGSISTLTIQRTEQRDSAMYRCASSRYLTGVNEQFFGPGTRLTVL.

This clonotype was seen just once. This chain links TRBV20-1 with TRBJ2-3; D unclear. CDR3 length: 14 amino acids. The germline V gene has CDR1 DFQATT and CDR2 SNEGSKA (reference sequence). The germline V and J ends were trimmed by 1 base and 6 bases, with 14 bases remaining between them. The CDR3 DNA reads as TGCAGTGCTAGAGGGGGTCTGGGTTTTGATACGCAGTATTTT. Translating it yields CSARGGLGFDTQYF.

This clonotype has a handful of counts. The J gene is TRBJ2-7, the V gene TRBV6-1; tentatively, D is TRBD2 (6 bases). The germline CDR1 and CDR2 sequences are MNHNS and SASEGT. The CDR3 consists of 15 residues. Trimming shortened V by 6 bases and J by 3 bases, and 18 bases separated the two germline ends. CDR3 DNA sequence: TGTGCCAGCAGGGCTACATCCGGGGGAGGCTACGAGCAGTACTTC. Encoded protein: CASRATSGGGYEQYF.

The chain combines TRBV2 with TRBJ2-5; 7 bases match TRBD2. This CDR3 is 15 amino acids long. Germline CDR1 and CDR2: SNHLY and FYNNEI. V gave up 3 bases and J gave up 5 bases; unmatched junction bases: 9. The CDR3 spells CASSDETSRSETQYF. The CDR3 DNA is TGTGCCAGCAGTGATGAGACTAGCCGGTCGGAGACCCAGTACTTC.

The chain has TRBV5-1 and TRBJ2-1, with 11 nucleotides matching TRBD2. The germline V gene encodes CDR1 SGHRS and CDR2 YFSETQ. With V trimmed by 3 bases and J by 9 bases, 8 bases remained unmatched. The CDR3 loop spans 15 amino acids. The CDR3 DNA sequence: TGCGCCAGCAGCTCGGAACCGGGACTAGCGGCTGAGCAGTTCTTC. Protein: CASSSEPGLAAEQFF.